The source of this T cell receptor (beta chain) is a study of T cell changes during pregnancy in multiple sclerosis. Data came from immunoSEQ multiplex PCR; TCRdb stores just in-frame clones and leaves some out. This sample has about 46,000 clones, with approximately 92% found just once. Trimming took 2 bases from V and 3 from J, leaving 12 bases between them. Germline V gives CDR1 LGHNT, CDR2 FRNRAP. CDR3 length equals 15 residues. The sequence came from a female donor with multiple sclerosis, enrolled in a pregnancy study. The chain uses TRBV12-5 and TRBJ2-3; perhaps TRBD2 as D (6 bases). The sample here was CD8+ T cells from peripheral blood mononuclear cells, taken after pregnancy. CDR3 region: CASGLWLGGTDTQYF. Written as DNA, the CDR3 is TGTGCTAGTGGTTTGTGGTTGGGGGGAACAGATACGCAGTATTTT.